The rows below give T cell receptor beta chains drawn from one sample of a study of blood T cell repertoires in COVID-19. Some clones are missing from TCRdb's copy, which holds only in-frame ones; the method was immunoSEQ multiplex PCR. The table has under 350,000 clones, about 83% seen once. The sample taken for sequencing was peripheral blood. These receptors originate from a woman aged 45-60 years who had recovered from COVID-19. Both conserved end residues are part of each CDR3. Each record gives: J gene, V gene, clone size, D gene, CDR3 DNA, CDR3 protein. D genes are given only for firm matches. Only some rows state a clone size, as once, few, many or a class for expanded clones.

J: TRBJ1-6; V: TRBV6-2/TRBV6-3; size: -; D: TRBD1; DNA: TGTGCCAGCAGCCCGGACAGGGGGCCTCATTCACCCCTCCACTTT; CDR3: CASSPDRGPHSPLHF
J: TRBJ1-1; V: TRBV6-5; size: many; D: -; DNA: TGTGCCAGCAGGGTAGACAGGAACACTGAAGCTTTCTTT; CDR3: CASRVDRNTEAFF
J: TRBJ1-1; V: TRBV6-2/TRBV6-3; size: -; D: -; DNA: TGTGCCAGCAGTTACTCTCCAGACTCGAACACTGAAGCTTTCTTT; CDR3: CASSYSPDSNTEAFF
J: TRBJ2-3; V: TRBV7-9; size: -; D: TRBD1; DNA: TGTGCCAGCAGCGGCAGGACAGGGGGCAATCAGGTCTGGGCAGATACGCAGTATTTT; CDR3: CASSGRTGGNQVWADTQYF
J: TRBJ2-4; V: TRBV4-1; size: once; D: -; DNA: TGCGCCAGCAGCCAAACTAGTGCCCTAGCCAAAAACATTCAGTACTTC; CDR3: CASSQTSALAKNIQYF
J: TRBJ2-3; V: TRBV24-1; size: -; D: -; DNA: TGTGCCACCAGTGATCCGCAGGGTTTCAACACAGATACGCAGTATTTT; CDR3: CATSDPQGFNTDTQYF
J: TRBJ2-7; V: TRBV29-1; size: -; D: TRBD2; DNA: TGCAGCGTCCTGCGGGGGGTCTCCTACGAGCAGTACTTC; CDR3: CSVLRGVSYEQYF
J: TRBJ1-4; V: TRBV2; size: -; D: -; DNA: TGTGCCAGCAACTCCGTACCGAAGGAAAAACTGTTTTTT; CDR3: CASNSVPKEKLFF
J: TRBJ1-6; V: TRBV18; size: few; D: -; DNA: TGTGCCAGCTCCCCGACAAGAACTCAGGGGTCTAATTCACCCCTCCACTTT; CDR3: CASSPTRTQGSNSPLHF
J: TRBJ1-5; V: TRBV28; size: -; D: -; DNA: TGTGCCGCGGGGGGTGGGGGTCAGCCCCAGCATTTT; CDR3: CAAGGGGQPQHF
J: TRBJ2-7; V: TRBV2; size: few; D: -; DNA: TGTGCCGGAGGGCGGGGATCTACGAGCACGGGCGAGCAGTACTTC; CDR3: CAGGRGSTSTGEQYF
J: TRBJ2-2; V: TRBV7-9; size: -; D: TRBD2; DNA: TGTGCCAGCAGCTTAGGGCTAGCGGGAGAGAGGACCGGGGAGCTGTTTTTT; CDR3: CASSLGLAGERTGELFF
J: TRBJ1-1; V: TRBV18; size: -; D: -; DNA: TGTGCCAGCTCAAGGACGGACTACACTGAAGCTTTCTTT; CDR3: CASSRTDYTEAFF
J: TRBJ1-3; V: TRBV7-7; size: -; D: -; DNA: TGTGCCAGCAGCCCCCAGTCTGGAAACACCATATATTTT; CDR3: CASSPQSGNTIYF
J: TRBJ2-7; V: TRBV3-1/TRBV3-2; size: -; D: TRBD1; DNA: TGTGCCAGCAGCCAGGGACAGGGCGCCAAGCAGTACTTC; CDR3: CASSQGQGAKQYF
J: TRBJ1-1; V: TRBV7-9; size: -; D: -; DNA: TGTGCCAGCAGCTTAGATAGAGGCGGTAGAAACACTGAAGCTTTCTTT; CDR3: CASSLDRGGRNTEAFF
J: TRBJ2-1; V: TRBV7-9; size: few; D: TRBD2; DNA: TGTGCCAGCAGCTTAGGCGGGAGTAATGAGCAGTTCTTC; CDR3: CASSLGGSNEQFF
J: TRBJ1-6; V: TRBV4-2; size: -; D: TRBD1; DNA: TGTGCCAGCAGCCAAGATCGACAGGGCTCCGTAAATTCACCCCTCCACTTT; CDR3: CASSQDRQGSVNSPLHF
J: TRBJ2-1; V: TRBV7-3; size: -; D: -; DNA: TGTGCCAGCAGCTCCCGCCTCCGGAGCTCCTACAATGAGCAGTTCTTC; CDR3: CASSSRLRSSYNEQFF
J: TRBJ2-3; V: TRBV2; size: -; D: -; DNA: TGTGCCAGCAGTGAAGCTGGGGTCCAAGGGAGTACGCAGTATTTT; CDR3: CASSEAGVQGSTQYF
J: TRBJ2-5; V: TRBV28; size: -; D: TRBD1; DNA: TGTGCCAGCAGTCCGACAGGGTCTATGGAGACCCAGTACTTC; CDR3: CASSPTGSMETQYF
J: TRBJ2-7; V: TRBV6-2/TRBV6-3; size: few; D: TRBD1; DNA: TGTGCCAGCAGTTACCGGGGACAGGGGGCCGGCGAGCAGTACTTC; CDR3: CASSYRGQGAGEQYF
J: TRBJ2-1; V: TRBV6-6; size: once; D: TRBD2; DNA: TGTGCCAGCACCAAGATGGGACTAGCGGGGGGCAATGAGCAGTTCTTC; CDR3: CASTKMGLAGGNEQFF
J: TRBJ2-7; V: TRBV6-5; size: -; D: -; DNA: TGTGCCAGCAGGGCAGGGTCTTACGACGAGCAGTACTTC; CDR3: CASRAGSYDEQYF
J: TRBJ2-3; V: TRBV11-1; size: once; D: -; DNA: TGTGCCAGCAGTTTCGGGGTGGATACGCAGTATTTT; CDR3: CASSFGVDTQYF
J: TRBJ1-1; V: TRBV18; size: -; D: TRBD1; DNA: TGTGCCAGCTCACCACCGACAGGGGCCACTGAAGCTTTCTTT; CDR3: CASSPPTGATEAFF
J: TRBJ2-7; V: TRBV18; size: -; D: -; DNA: TGTGCCAGCTCACCACCGAGTGAACCCTACGCCGTGCAGTACTTC; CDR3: CASSPPSEPYAVQYF
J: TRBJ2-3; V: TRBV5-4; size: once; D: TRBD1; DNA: TGTGCCAGCAGCTTGGGAGGGGGCGTTACAGATACGCAGTATTTT; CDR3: CASSLGGGVTDTQYF
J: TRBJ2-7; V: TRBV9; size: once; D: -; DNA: TGTGCCAGCAGCGTAGATGCGAACTACGAGCAGTACTTC; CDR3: CASSVDANYEQYF
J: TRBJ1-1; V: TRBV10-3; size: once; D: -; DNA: TGTGCCATCAGTGAAAGGGACTCGAACACTGAAGCTTTCTTT; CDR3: CAISERDSNTEAFF
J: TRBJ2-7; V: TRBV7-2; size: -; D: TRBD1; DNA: TGTGCCAGCAGCTTAGGGCCAGGGGGCTACGAGCAGTACTTC; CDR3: CASSLGPGGYEQYF
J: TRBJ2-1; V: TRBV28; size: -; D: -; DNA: TGTGCCAGCATAGCCTTACAGAGTTGGGACACTCCAGGGGATGAGCAGTTCTTC; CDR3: CASIALQSWDTPGDEQFF
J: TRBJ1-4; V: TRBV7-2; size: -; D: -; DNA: TGTGCCAGCAGCCTAGCCGGGGCGGGGGTAGAAAAACTGTTTTTT; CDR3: CASSLAGAGVEKLFF
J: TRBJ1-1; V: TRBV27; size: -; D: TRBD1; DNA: TGTGCCAGCAGTTACGCGACAGGGGGCTGGGAAGCTTTCTTT; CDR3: CASSYATGGWEAFF
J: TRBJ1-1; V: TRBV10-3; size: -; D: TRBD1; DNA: TGTGCCATCAGTGAGTCGGACAGGGTAACTGAAGCTTTCTTT; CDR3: CAISESDRVTEAFF
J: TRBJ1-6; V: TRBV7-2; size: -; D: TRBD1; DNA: TGTGCCAGCAGCTCTCCGGGACAGGGGGCCGGTTCACCCCTCCACTTT; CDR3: CASSSPGQGAGSPLHF
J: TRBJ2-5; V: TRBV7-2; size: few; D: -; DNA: TGTGCCAGCACCCGGGACTCGACTCAAGAGACCCAGTACTTC; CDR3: CASTRDSTQETQYF
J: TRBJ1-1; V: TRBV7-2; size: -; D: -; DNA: TGTGCCAGCTCCCGAGCCGGGGGTCCTGAAGCTTTCTTT; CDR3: CASSRAGGPEAFF
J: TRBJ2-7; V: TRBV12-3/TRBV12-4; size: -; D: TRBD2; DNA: TGTGCCAGCAGCAACCGGGGGGACGAGCAGTACTTC; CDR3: CASSNRGDEQYF
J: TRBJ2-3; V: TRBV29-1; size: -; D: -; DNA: TGCAGCGCTGGAGCGGGCTACCTCACAGATACGCAGTATTTT; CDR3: CSAGAGYLTDTQYF
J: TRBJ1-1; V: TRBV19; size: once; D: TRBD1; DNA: TGTGCCAGTAGCCAGGACAGGAGGAACACTGAAGCTTTCTTT; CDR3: CASSQDRRNTEAFF
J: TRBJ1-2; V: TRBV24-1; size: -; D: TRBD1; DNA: TGTGCCACCAGTGAACCCGGGACAGCGAATGGCTACACCTTC; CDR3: CATSEPGTANGYTF
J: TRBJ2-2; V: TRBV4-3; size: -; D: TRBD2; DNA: TGCGCCAGCAGCCAATACAGGATCGGGGGGGCCGGGGAGCTGTTTTTT; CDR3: CASSQYRIGGAGELFF
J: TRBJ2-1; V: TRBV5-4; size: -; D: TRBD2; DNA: TGTGCCAGCAGCTTAGTAGCGGGAGACAATGAGCAGTTCTTC; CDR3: CASSLVAGDNEQFF
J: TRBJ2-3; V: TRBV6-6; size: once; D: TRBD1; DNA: TGTGCCAGCAGTCCCCCGACAGGGGGCGCGACAGATACGCAGTATTTT; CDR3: CASSPPTGGATDTQYF
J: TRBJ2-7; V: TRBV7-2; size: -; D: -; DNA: TGTGCCAGCCGACCGTCTGGGGGCCGCCCCTACGAGCAGTACTTC; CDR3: CASRPSGGRPYEQYF
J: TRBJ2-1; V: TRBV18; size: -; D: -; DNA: TGTGCCAGCTCACCACCACAGACCCATCTGTTCTTC; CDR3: CASSPPQTHLFF
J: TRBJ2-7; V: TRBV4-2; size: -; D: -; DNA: TGTGCCAGCAGCCAATCTGATACTTCCGCCGAGCAGTACTTC; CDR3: CASSQSDTSAEQYF
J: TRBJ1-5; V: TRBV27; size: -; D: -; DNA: TGTGCCAGCAGTCCCTACGGGAATAGCAATCAGCCCCAGCATTTT; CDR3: CASSPYGNSNQPQHF
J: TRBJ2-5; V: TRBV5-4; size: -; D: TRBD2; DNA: TGTGCCAGCAGCTTTCCACTAGCGGGGGGCGAAAAGACCCAGTACTTC; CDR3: CASSFPLAGGEKTQYF
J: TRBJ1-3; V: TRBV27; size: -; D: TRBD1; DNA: TGTGCCAGCAGTCCGACAGGGGGCTTATCTGGAAACACCATATATTTT; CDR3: CASSPTGGLSGNTIYF
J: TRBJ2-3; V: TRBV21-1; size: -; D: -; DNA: TGTGCCAGCAGCAAAGCGCTTCGAGAAGCGACAGGGAGGAATTGCACAGATACGCAGTATTTT; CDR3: CASSKALREATGRNCTDTQYF
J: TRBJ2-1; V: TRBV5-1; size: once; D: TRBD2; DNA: TGCGCCAGCAGCGCAACTAGCGGGGGGACCCGAAGTTACAATGAGCAGTTCTTC; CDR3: CASSATSGGTRSYNEQFF
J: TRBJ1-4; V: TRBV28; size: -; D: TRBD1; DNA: TGTGCCAGCAGTAGGGGGGACAGGGGAAATGAAAAACTGTTTTTT; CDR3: CASSRGDRGNEKLFF
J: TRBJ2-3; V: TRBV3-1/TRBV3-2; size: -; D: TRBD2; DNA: TGTGCCAGCAGCCAAGAAGACGGGACTAGCGGGGGGGCCACAGATACGCAGTATTTT; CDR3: CASSQEDGTSGGATDTQYF
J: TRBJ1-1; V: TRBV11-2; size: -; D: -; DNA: TGTGCCAGCAGCCGTACCTCTATGAACACTGAAGCTTTCTTT; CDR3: CASSRTSMNTEAFF
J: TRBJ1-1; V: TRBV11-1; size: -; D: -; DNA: TGTGCCAGCAGCTTAGGAGGCTCGAACACTGAAGCTTTCTTT; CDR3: CASSLGGSNTEAFF
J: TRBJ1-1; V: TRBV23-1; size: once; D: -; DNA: TGCGCCAGCAGTCAATCTCGAGTAATGAACACTGAAGCTTTCTTT; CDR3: CASSQSRVMNTEAFF